The next 10 T cell receptor beta chains were all read from a single sample in a study of T-cell reconstitution after alpha-beta-depleted transplantation in children. Construction of the TCRbeta library involved unique molecular identifiers. From the PCR reads, TCRdb called clonotypes with MiXCR, one entry per CDR3 protein. The sample holds approximately 230,000 distinct CDR3 sequences; 20% to 30% are singletons and the top ten take roughly 5%. The sequencing used PBMCs, mostly from graft donor cells, collected 360 days after TCRalphabeta/CD19-depleted stem cell transplant. The receptors were sampled from a female patient aged 2-15 years who had a stem cell transplant for congenital amegakaryocytic thrombocytopenia, so the T cells may come from the graft donor.

V is TRBV5-1 and J is TRBJ2-1; 7 nucleotides match TRBD2. The CDR3 loop spans 14 amino acids. Germline lookup yields CDR1 SGHRS and CDR2 YFSETQ. V was clipped by 4 bases and J by 3 bases; unmatched bases: 4. CDR3 in amino acids: CASSAKRGYNEQFF. The CDR3 nucleotides are TGCGCCAGCAGCGCGAAGCGGGGCTACAATGAGCAGTTCTTC.

This clonotype has just a few counts. The chain has TRBV12-3 or TRBV12-4 and TRBJ2-1; 11 bases are a match to TRBD2. J lost 7 bases, V lost 2 bases, and 13 bases had no gene match. The CDR3 contains 18 residues. The CDR3 sequence: CASSLPFPGLAGGNEQFF. For the CDR3, the DNA is TGTGCCAGCAGTTTACCGTTCCCGGGGCTAGCGGGAGGAAATGAGCAGTTCTTC.

Only a few counts were recorded for this clonotype. The V call is TRBV29-1, the J call TRBJ2-7; D is undetermined. CDR1 SQVTM and CDR2 ANQGSEA come from the germline V gene. The CDR3 contains 14 residues. V dropped 2 bases and J dropped 2 bases, with 13 bases sitting between them. For the CDR3, the DNA is TGCAGCGTTGAAATTTGGACCCACCCCTACGAGCAGTACTTC. Protein sequence: CSVEIWTHPYEQYF.

This clonotype has just a few counts. The chain is built from TRBV7-9 and TRBJ2-7; a weak D match, TRBD2 (6 bases). The V gene's germline CDR1 is SEHNR and CDR2 FQNEAQ (reference sequence). Trimming pared 7 bases from V and 7 bases from J, leaving 11 bases between. This CDR3 has 11 residues. This chain's CDR3 is CASMGTLEQYF. CDR3 DNA: TGTGCCAGCATGGGGACTCTGGAGCAGTACTTC.

V usage is TRBV5-1 and J usage is TRBJ1-1; tentatively, D is TRBD1 (5 bases). The CDR3 totals 13 residues. Germline CDR1 SGHRS, CDR2 YFSETQ. V lost 2 bases and J 6 bases, leaving 11 bases between the germline ends. The CDR3 spells CASSLAGRSEAFF. As DNA, the CDR3 is TGCGCCAGCAGCTTAGCAGGGAGGTCTGAAGCTTTCTTT.

This clonotype was counted only a few times. This sequence joins TRBV6-1 and TRBJ2-1; 9 positions agree with TRBD2. CDR3 length: 17 amino acids. The V gene's germline CDR1 is MNHNS and CDR2 SASEGT. V gave up 2 bases and J gave up 8 bases; unmatched junction bases: 13. The CDR3 region is CASSEILGSGGRDEQFF. The CDR3 nucleotides are TGTGCCAGCAGTGAAATTCTAGGCAGCGGGGGGAGGGATGAGCAGTTCTTC.

The chain has TRBV30 and TRBJ1-5, with D hard to call. Germline V CDR1 and CDR2: GTSNPN, SVGIG (reference sequence). The CDR3 is 14 amino acids. V gave up 0 bases and J gave up 4 bases, with 10 bases separating them. Written as DNA, the CDR3 is TGTGCCTGGAGTGTGGGTCCCGTAAATCAGCCCCAGCATTTT. As protein: CAWSVGPVNQPQHF.

Concerning this clonotype itself: A read error is likely, as this CDR3 ends without the conserved phenylalanine or tryptophan. The V gene is TRBV4-1, the J gene TRBJ2-7, with D unresolved. This CDR3 region has 13 residues. Germline V gene sequence: CDR1 MGHRA, CDR2 YSYEKL. CDR3 coding DNA: TGCGCCAGCAGCCAAGGGACGAAGAACGACCAGTACTCC. This encodes CASSQGTKNDQYS.

This clonotype was observed at least ten times. V and J are TRBV12-3 or TRBV12-4 and TRBJ2-2; no firm D call. Trimming shortened V by 5 bases and J by 6 bases, and 10 bases separated the two germline ends. This CDR3 has 13 amino acids. CDR3 region: CASSPIGAGELFF. The CDR3 coding sequence is TGTGCCAGCAGTCCGATTGGGGCCGGGGAGCTGTTTTTT.

This clonotype was counted only a few times. J is TRBJ2-3 and V is TRBV20-1; tentatively, D is TRBD1 (5 bases). This CDR3 has 12 amino acids. Trimming took off 6 bases at V and 9 bases at J, with 16 bases between the two ends. Germline loops: CDR1 DFQATT, CDR2 SNEGSKA (reference sequence). The CDR3 nucleotides are TGCAGTGCGATCGACTCAAAGGGGACGCAGTATTTT. Translation: CSAIDSKGTQYF.